This is a list of T cell receptor beta chains from one sample in a study of cytomegalovirus exposure and HLA in healthy donors. Sequencing used immunoSEQ multiplex PCR; TCRdb keeps in-frame clones, though not all of them. Here the sample spans 120,000 to 150,000 clones, about three quarters being singletons. Input material: PBMCs. Receptor source: a woman aged 25 to 39 in good health and CMV-seronegative. CDR3s include the opening cysteine and the closing phenylalanine or tryptophan. The D gene is left open where the match is weak. Size tells how often a clone was seen (once, few, many) or the class of an expanded clone, and some rows leave it out.

clone_size: -
j_call: TRBJ2-3
v_call: TRBV9
d_call: TRBD2
cdr3_length: 17
cdr3_aa: CASSVDWTSGGTDTQYF
cdr3_nt: TGTGCCAGCAGCGTAGACTGGACTAGCGGGGGCACAGATACGCAGTATTTT

clone_size: few
j_call: TRBJ1-3
v_call: TRBV28
d_call: TRBD1
cdr3_length: 15
cdr3_aa: CASSSPGTAVDTIYF
cdr3_nt: TGTGCCAGCAGTTCGCCGGGGACAGCGGTGGACACCATATATTTT

clone_size: -
j_call: TRBJ1-1
v_call: TRBV5-1
d_call: TRBD1
cdr3_length: 14
cdr3_aa: CASSSPLTGTEAFF
cdr3_nt: TGCGCCAGCAGCTCTCCTCTGACAGGGACTGAAGCTTTCTTT

clone_size: -
j_call: TRBJ1-3
v_call: TRBV2
d_call: -
cdr3_length: 13
cdr3_aa: CASSLNSGNTIYF
cdr3_nt: TGTGCCAGCAGCCTTAACTCTGGAAACACCATATATTTT

clone_size: -
j_call: TRBJ1-2
v_call: TRBV30
d_call: TRBD1
cdr3_length: 16
cdr3_aa: CAWSGTGSEANYGYTF
cdr3_nt: TGTGCCTGGAGTGGGACAGGGAGTGAAGCTAACTATGGCTACACCTTC

clone_size: -
j_call: TRBJ1-2
v_call: TRBV5-6
d_call: TRBD1
cdr3_length: 15
cdr3_aa: CASSLGQVRNGGYTF
cdr3_nt: TGTGCCAGCAGCCTTGGACAGGTTCGAAATGGCGGCTACACCTTC

clone_size: -
j_call: TRBJ2-5
v_call: TRBV10-1
d_call: -
cdr3_length: 15
cdr3_aa: CASSESVGEQETQYF
cdr3_nt: TGCGCCAGCAGTGAGTCGGTCGGGGAACAAGAGACCCAGTACTTC

clone_size: -
j_call: TRBJ2-7
v_call: TRBV30
d_call: TRBD2
cdr3_length: 15
cdr3_aa: CAWSVGLAGVHEQYF
cdr3_nt: TGTGCCTGGAGTGTTGGACTAGCGGGAGTTCACGAGCAGTACTTC

clone_size: -
j_call: TRBJ2-6
v_call: TRBV6-6
d_call: TRBD1
cdr3_length: 16
cdr3_aa: CASSQNRGNGANVLTF
cdr3_nt: TGTGCCAGCAGTCAAAACAGGGGGAACGGGGCCAACGTCCTGACTTTC

clone_size: -
j_call: TRBJ2-2
v_call: TRBV6-6
d_call: -
cdr3_length: 13
cdr3_aa: CASNEGNTGELFF
cdr3_nt: TGTGCCAGCAACGAGGGGAACACCGGGGAGCTGTTTTTT

clone_size: -
j_call: TRBJ2-7
v_call: TRBV10-3
d_call: TRBD2
cdr3_length: 17
cdr3_aa: CAISGTELGLASYEQYF
cdr3_nt: TGTGCCATCAGTGGAACAGAATTAGGACTAGCCTCCTACGAGCAGTACTTC

clone_size: -
j_call: TRBJ2-7
v_call: TRBV6-1
d_call: -
cdr3_length: 16
cdr3_aa: CASSEVFLGTSYEQYF
cdr3_nt: TGTGCCAGCAGTGAAGTTTTCTTGGGCACCTCCTACGAGCAGTACTTC

clone_size: few
j_call: TRBJ1-3
v_call: TRBV6-1
d_call: TRBD1
cdr3_length: 16
cdr3_aa: CASSEPLGTAGNTIYF
cdr3_nt: TGTGCCAGCAGTGAACCCCTCGGGACAGCTGGAAACACCATATATTTT

clone_size: -
j_call: TRBJ2-7
v_call: TRBV5-1
d_call: TRBD2
cdr3_length: 15
cdr3_aa: CASSLGLAGSYEQYF
cdr3_nt: TGCGCCAGCAGCTTGGGACTAGCGGGAAGCTACGAGCAGTACTTC

clone_size: -
j_call: TRBJ1-5
v_call: TRBV18
d_call: TRBD1
cdr3_length: 16
cdr3_aa: CASSSGQGRSDQPQHF
cdr3_nt: TGTGCCAGCTCATCCGGACAGGGGCGGTCAGATCAGCCCCAGCATTTT

clone_size: -
j_call: TRBJ2-1
v_call: TRBV4-1
d_call: TRBD1
cdr3_length: 15
cdr3_aa: CASSATGGRMDEQFF
cdr3_nt: TGCGCCAGCAGCGCAACAGGGGGCAGGATGGATGAGCAGTTCTTC

clone_size: -
j_call: TRBJ2-2
v_call: TRBV6-5
d_call: TRBD1
cdr3_length: 14
cdr3_aa: CASRPGQAPGELFF
cdr3_nt: TGTGCCAGCAGGCCGGGACAGGCCCCCGGGGAGCTGTTTTTT

clone_size: -
j_call: TRBJ2-2
v_call: TRBV18
d_call: TRBD1
cdr3_length: 15
cdr3_aa: CASSRTGPNTGELFF
cdr3_nt: TGTGCCAGCTCGCGGACAGGCCCCAACACCGGGGAGCTGTTTTTT

clone_size: -
j_call: TRBJ2-7
v_call: TRBV28
d_call: -
cdr3_length: 14
cdr3_aa: CASSRPGSSYEQYF
cdr3_nt: TGTGCCAGCAGTCGACCGGGGAGCTCCTACGAGCAGTACTTC

clone_size: -
j_call: TRBJ2-3
v_call: TRBV14
d_call: -
cdr3_length: 15
cdr3_aa: CASSQVGGAGDTQYF
cdr3_nt: TGTGCCAGCAGCCAAGTTGGAGGGGCCGGGGATACGCAGTATTTT

clone_size: few
j_call: TRBJ2-2
v_call: TRBV6-5
d_call: -
cdr3_length: 15
cdr3_aa: CASSPPGANTGELFF
cdr3_nt: TGTGCCAGCAGCCCTCCAGGCGCGAACACCGGGGAGCTGTTTTTT

clone_size: -
j_call: TRBJ2-6
v_call: TRBV25-1
d_call: TRBD1
cdr3_length: 18
cdr3_aa: CASSESTGGSSGANVLTF
cdr3_nt: TGTGCCAGCAGTGAATCCACAGGGGGTAGCTCTGGGGCCAACGTCCTGACTTTC

clone_size: -
j_call: TRBJ1-1
v_call: TRBV25-1
d_call: TRBD1
cdr3_length: 16
cdr3_aa: CASSEWPPGQGAEAFF
cdr3_nt: TGTGCCAGCAGTGAATGGCCGCCGGGACAGGGGGCGGAAGCTTTCTTT

clone_size: -
j_call: TRBJ1-1
v_call: TRBV27
d_call: TRBD1
cdr3_length: 16
cdr3_aa: CASSLFLAGGHTEAFF
cdr3_nt: TGCGCCAGCAGTTTGTTCCTGGCAGGGGGCCACACTGAAGCTTTCTTT

clone_size: -
j_call: TRBJ2-3
v_call: TRBV11-3
d_call: TRBD2
cdr3_length: 16
cdr3_aa: CASSLARGRGADTQYF
cdr3_nt: TGTGCCAGCAGCTTAGCTCGCGGGAGGGGTGCAGATACGCAGTATTTT

clone_size: -
j_call: TRBJ2-4
v_call: TRBV10-3
d_call: -
cdr3_length: 13
cdr3_aa: CAVGRELRNIQYF
cdr3_nt: TGTGCCGTCGGTAGGGAGCTACGAAACATTCAGTACTTC

clone_size: -
j_call: TRBJ2-3
v_call: TRBV7-9
d_call: -
cdr3_length: 13
cdr3_aa: CASSPGQSDTQYF
cdr3_nt: TGTGCCAGCAGCCCCGGACAGTCAGATACGCAGTATTTT

clone_size: -
j_call: TRBJ1-2
v_call: TRBV28
d_call: -
cdr3_length: 14
cdr3_aa: CASSISQGTNGYTF
cdr3_nt: TGTGCCAGCAGTATCTCCCAGGGGACCAATGGCTACACCTTC

clone_size: -
j_call: TRBJ1-2
v_call: TRBV20-1
d_call: -
cdr3_length: 10
cdr3_aa: CSASGNGYTF
cdr3_nt: TGCAGTGCTAGCGGGAATGGCTACACCTTC

clone_size: -
j_call: TRBJ2-7
v_call: TRBV29-1
d_call: -
cdr3_length: 12
cdr3_aa: CSVRDRNNEQYF
cdr3_nt: TGCAGCGTTCGAGACAGGAACAACGAGCAGTACTTC

clone_size: once
j_call: TRBJ2-2
v_call: TRBV7-3
d_call: -
cdr3_length: 15
cdr3_aa: CASSPRQAGDGELFF
cdr3_nt: TGTGCCAGCAGCCCCAGACAGGCCGGTGACGGGGAGCTGTTTTTT

clone_size: few
j_call: TRBJ2-5
v_call: TRBV4-1
d_call: TRBD1
cdr3_length: 14
cdr3_aa: CASSQGQGEETQYF
cdr3_nt: TGCGCCAGCAGCCAGGGACAGGGGGAAGAGACCCAGTACTTC

clone_size: once
j_call: TRBJ2-7
v_call: TRBV30
d_call: -
cdr3_length: 11
cdr3_aa: CAWSGVGTPHF
cdr3_nt: TGTGCCTGGAGTGGGGTCGGGACACCACACTTC

clone_size: few
j_call: TRBJ2-5
v_call: TRBV7-2
d_call: -
cdr3_length: 15
cdr3_aa: CASSLRPAEEETQYF
cdr3_nt: TGTGCCAGCAGCTTGCGCCCCGCCGAGGAAGAGACCCAGTACTTC

clone_size: -
j_call: TRBJ1-5
v_call: TRBV6-1
d_call: TRBD1
cdr3_length: 14
cdr3_aa: CASSTGQGDQPQHF
cdr3_nt: TGTGCCAGCAGTACGGGACAGGGGGATCAGCCCCAGCATTTT

clone_size: -
j_call: TRBJ2-3
v_call: TRBV5-5
d_call: TRBD2
cdr3_length: 15
cdr3_aa: CASSRLAGGADTQYF
cdr3_nt: TGTGCCAGCAGCAGATTAGCGGGGGGAGCAGATACGCAGTATTTT

clone_size: -
j_call: TRBJ1-1
v_call: TRBV7-2
d_call: -
cdr3_length: 14
cdr3_aa: CASSLAGGNTEAFF
cdr3_nt: TGTGCCAGCAGCTTAGCCGGGGGGAACACTGAAGCTTTCTTT

clone_size: -
j_call: TRBJ1-6
v_call: TRBV28
d_call: TRBD1
cdr3_length: 15
cdr3_aa: CASSQGQYRNSPLHF
cdr3_nt: TGTGCCAGCAGCCAGGGACAGTATCGCAATTCACCCCTCCACTTT

clone_size: -
j_call: TRBJ2-3
v_call: TRBV27
d_call: TRBD1
cdr3_length: 19
cdr3_aa: CASSPRDRAWASSTDTQYF
cdr3_nt: TGTGCCAGCAGTCCCCGGGACAGGGCGTGGGCGTCTAGCACAGATACGCAGTATTTT

clone_size: -
j_call: TRBJ2-7
v_call: TRBV10-3
d_call: TRBD1
cdr3_length: 14
cdr3_aa: CAISGGTGRYEQYF
cdr3_nt: TGTGCCATCAGTGGGGGGACAGGGAGATACGAGCAGTACTTC

clone_size: -
j_call: TRBJ1-5
v_call: TRBV7-9
d_call: -
cdr3_length: 14
cdr3_aa: CASSLAGEGQPQHF
cdr3_nt: TGTGCCAGCAGCTTAGCAGGGGAGGGTCAGCCCCAGCATTTT

clone_size: few
j_call: TRBJ2-3
v_call: TRBV10-3
d_call: -
cdr3_length: 14
cdr3_aa: CAISDPTETDTQYF
cdr3_nt: TGTGCCATCAGTGACCCAACCGAGACAGATACGCAGTATTTT

clone_size: -
j_call: TRBJ1-6
v_call: TRBV27
d_call: -
cdr3_length: 16
cdr3_aa: CASSLAGSLFNSPLHF
cdr3_nt: TGTGCCAGCAGTTTAGCGGGCAGCCTTTTTAATTCACCCCTCCACTTT

clone_size: -
j_call: TRBJ2-5
v_call: TRBV7-7
d_call: -
cdr3_length: 14
cdr3_aa: CAVATAQYQETQYF
cdr3_nt: TGTGCCGTGGCCACCGCCCAGTACCAAGAGACCCAGTACTTC

clone_size: few
j_call: TRBJ2-1
v_call: TRBV9
d_call: -
cdr3_length: 13
cdr3_aa: CASSPGPYNEQFF
cdr3_nt: TGTGCCAGCAGCCCTGGGCCCTACAATGAGCAGTTCTTC

clone_size: -
j_call: TRBJ1-6
v_call: TRBV5-1
d_call: -
cdr3_length: 17
cdr3_aa: CASSFIGGRGINSPLHF
cdr3_nt: TGCGCCAGCAGCTTTATCGGGGGGCGAGGGATTAATTCACCCCTCCACTTT

clone_size: -
j_call: TRBJ1-3
v_call: TRBV5-6
d_call: TRBD1
cdr3_length: 15
cdr3_aa: CASSLPGGGGNTIYF
cdr3_nt: TGTGCCAGCAGCTTGCCAGGGGGCGGTGGAAACACCATATATTTT

clone_size: -
j_call: TRBJ1-4
v_call: TRBV9
d_call: TRBD1
cdr3_length: 14
cdr3_aa: CASSATTGPEKLFF
cdr3_nt: TGTGCCAGCAGCGCCACGACAGGGCCGGAAAAACTGTTTTTT

clone_size: -
j_call: TRBJ2-1
v_call: TRBV7-2
d_call: -
cdr3_length: 11
cdr3_aa: CASSIYNEQFF
cdr3_nt: TGTGCCAGCAGCATATACAATGAGCAGTTCTTC

clone_size: -
j_call: TRBJ1-1
v_call: TRBV27
d_call: -
cdr3_length: 16
cdr3_aa: CASSIRGGQGNTEAFF
cdr3_nt: TGTGCCAGCAGTATAAGGGGGGGGCAGGGGAACACTGAAGCTTTCTTT

clone_size: -
j_call: TRBJ1-5
v_call: TRBV5-6
d_call: -
cdr3_length: 12
cdr3_aa: CASSLVDQPQHF
cdr3_nt: TGTGCCAGCAGCTTGGTAGATCAGCCCCAGCATTTT

clone_size: -
j_call: TRBJ1-1
v_call: TRBV7-9
d_call: -
cdr3_length: 14
cdr3_aa: CASSLRNRATEAFF
cdr3_nt: TGTGCCAGCAGCCTCAGAAATCGTGCCACTGAAGCTTTCTTT

clone_size: -
j_call: TRBJ1-5
v_call: TRBV18
d_call: -
cdr3_length: 13
cdr3_aa: CASSSQEWQPQHF
cdr3_nt: TGTGCCAGCTCATCGCAGGAATGGCAGCCCCAGCATTTT

clone_size: few
j_call: TRBJ1-6
v_call: TRBV19
d_call: -
cdr3_length: 15
cdr3_aa: CASSMRTALNSPLHF
cdr3_nt: TGTGCCAGTAGTATGAGGACAGCGTTAAATTCACCCCTCCACTTT

clone_size: -
j_call: TRBJ1-5
v_call: TRBV19
d_call: -
cdr3_length: 16
cdr3_aa: CASSTIRQPSNQPQHF
cdr3_nt: TGTGCCAGTAGTACGATCCGACAGCCTAGCAATCAGCCCCAGCATTTT

clone_size: few
j_call: TRBJ2-1
v_call: TRBV20-1
d_call: -
cdr3_length: 11
cdr3_aa: CSARGGDEQFF
cdr3_nt: TGCAGTGCTAGAGGGGGGGATGAGCAGTTCTTC

clone_size: -
j_call: TRBJ2-4
v_call: TRBV11-2
d_call: -
cdr3_length: 12
cdr3_aa: CASSLGRNIQYF
cdr3_nt: TGTGCCAGCAGCCTTGGCAGAAACATTCAGTACTTC